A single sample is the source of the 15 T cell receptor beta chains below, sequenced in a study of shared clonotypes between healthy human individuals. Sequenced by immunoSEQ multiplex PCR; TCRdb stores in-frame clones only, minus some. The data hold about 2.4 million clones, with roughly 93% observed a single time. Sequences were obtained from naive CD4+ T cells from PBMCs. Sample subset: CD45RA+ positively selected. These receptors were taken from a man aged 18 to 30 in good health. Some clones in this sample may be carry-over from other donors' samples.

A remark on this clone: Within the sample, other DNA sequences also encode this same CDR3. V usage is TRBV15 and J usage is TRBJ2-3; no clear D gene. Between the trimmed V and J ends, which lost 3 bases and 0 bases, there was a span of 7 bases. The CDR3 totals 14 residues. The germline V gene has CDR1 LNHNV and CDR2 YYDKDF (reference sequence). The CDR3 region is CATSRGTSTDTQYF. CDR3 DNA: TGTGCCACCAGCAGGGGAACTAGCACAGATACGCAGTATTTT.

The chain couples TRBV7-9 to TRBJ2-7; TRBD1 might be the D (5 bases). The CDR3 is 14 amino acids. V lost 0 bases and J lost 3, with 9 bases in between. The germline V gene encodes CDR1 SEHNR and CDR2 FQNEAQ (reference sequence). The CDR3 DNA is TGTGCCAGCAGCTTAGCCCAGGGTAACTACGAGCAGTACTTC. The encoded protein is CASSLAQGNYEQYF.

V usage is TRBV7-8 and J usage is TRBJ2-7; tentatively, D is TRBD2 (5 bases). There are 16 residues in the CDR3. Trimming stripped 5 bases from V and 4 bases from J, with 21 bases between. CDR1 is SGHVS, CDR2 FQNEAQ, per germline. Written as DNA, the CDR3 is TGTGCCAGCAGCCCTACCGAACCAGCGGCAACATACGAGCAGTACTTC. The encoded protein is CASSPTEPAATYEQYF.

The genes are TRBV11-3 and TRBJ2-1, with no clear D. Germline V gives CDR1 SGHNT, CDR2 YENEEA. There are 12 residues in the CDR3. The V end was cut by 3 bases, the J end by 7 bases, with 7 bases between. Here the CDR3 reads CASSFRRNEQFF. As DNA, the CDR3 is TGTGCCAGCAGCTTTCGGCGAAATGAGCAGTTCTTC.

The CDR3: CASIQEQNYVEKLFF. The CDR3 DNA reads as TGTGCCAGCATCCAAGAACAGAACTACGTTGAAAAACTGTTTTTT. This chain connects TRBV2 to TRBJ1-4; D is unclear. The CDR3 consists of 15 residues. V lost 7 bases to trimming and J lost 7 bases, with 19 bases between them. Germline loops: CDR1 SNHLY, CDR2 FYNNEI. The full variable domain, in which reference TRBV2 and TRBJ1-4 provide the parts outside the CDR3, is EPEVTQTPSHQVTQMGQEVILRCVPISNHLYFYWYRQILGQKVEFLVSFYNNEISEKSEIFDDQFSVERPDGSNFTLKIRSTKLEDSAMYFCASIQEQNYVEKLFFGSGTQLSVL.

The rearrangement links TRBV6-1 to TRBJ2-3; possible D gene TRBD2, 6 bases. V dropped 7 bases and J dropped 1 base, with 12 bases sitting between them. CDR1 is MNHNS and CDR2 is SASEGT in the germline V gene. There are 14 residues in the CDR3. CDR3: CASIPRRGTDTQYF. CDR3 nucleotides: TGTGCCAGCATCCCGCGGAGGGGCACAGATACGCAGTATTTT.

The CDR3 is CASSWQGTQYF. The CDR3, as DNA: TGCGCCAGCAGCTGGCAGGGGACGCAGTATTTT. The rearrangement joins TRBV5-1 to TRBJ2-3; maybe TRBD1 (6 bases). This CDR3 is 11 amino acids long. The ends were cut back, 3 bases at V and 9 bases at J, with 8 bases in the middle. Per germline, CDR1 SGHRS and CDR2 YFSETQ.

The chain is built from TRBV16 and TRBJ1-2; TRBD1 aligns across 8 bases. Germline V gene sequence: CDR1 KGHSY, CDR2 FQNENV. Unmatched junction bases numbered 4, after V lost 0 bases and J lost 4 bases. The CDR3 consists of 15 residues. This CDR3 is CASSQSGDRSYGYTF. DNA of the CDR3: TGTGCCAGCAGCCAATCGGGGGACAGGAGCTATGGCTACACCTTC. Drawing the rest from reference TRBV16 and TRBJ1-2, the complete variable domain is GEEVAQTPKHLVRGEGQKAKLYCAPIKGHSYVFWYQQVLKNEFKFLISFQNENVFDETGMPKERFSAKCLPNSPCSLEIQATKLEDSAVYFCASSQSGDRSYGYTFGSGTRLTVV.

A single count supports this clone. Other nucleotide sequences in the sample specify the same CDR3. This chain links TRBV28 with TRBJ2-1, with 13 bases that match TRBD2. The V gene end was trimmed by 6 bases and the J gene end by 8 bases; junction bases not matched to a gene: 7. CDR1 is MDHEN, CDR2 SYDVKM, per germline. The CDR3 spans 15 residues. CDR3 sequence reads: CASSSPGLAGDEQFF. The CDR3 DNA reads TGTGCCAGCAGCTCCCCCGGACTAGCGGGAGATGAGCAGTTCTTC.

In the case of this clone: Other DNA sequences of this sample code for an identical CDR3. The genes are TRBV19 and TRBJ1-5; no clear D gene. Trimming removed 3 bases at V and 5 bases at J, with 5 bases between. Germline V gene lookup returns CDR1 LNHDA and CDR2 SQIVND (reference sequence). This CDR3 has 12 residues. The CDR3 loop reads CASSIWDQPQHF. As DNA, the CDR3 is TGTGCCAGTAGTATTTGGGATCAGCCCCAGCATTTT.

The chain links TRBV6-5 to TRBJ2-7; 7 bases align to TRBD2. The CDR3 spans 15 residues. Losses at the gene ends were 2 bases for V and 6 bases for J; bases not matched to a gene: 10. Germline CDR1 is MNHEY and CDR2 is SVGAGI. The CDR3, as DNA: TGTGCCAGCAGTTACCCCCCCCGGCGGGAGAGCGAGCAGTACTTC. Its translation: CASSYPPRRESEQYF.

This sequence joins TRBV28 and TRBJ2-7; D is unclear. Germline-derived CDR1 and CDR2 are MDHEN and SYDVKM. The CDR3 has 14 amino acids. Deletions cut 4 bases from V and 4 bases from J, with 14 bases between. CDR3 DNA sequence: TGTGCCAGCAGTTCTCCAACCTCCAATTACGAGCAGTACTTC. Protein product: CASSSPTSNYEQYF.

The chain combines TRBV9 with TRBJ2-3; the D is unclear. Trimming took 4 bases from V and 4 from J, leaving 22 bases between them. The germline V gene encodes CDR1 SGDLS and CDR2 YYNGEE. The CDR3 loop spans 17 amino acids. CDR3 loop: CASSSTGRSSVADTQYF. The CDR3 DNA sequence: TGTGCCAGCAGCTCGACCGGACGGTCAAGCGTCGCAGATACGCAGTATTTT.

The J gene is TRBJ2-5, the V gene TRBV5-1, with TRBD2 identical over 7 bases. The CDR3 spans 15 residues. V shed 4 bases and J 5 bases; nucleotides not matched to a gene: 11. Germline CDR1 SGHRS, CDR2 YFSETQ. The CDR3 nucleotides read TGCGCCAGCAGCCCGCCGCGGGCGGGAGCGGAGACCCAGTACTTC. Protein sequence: CASSPPRAGAETQYF.

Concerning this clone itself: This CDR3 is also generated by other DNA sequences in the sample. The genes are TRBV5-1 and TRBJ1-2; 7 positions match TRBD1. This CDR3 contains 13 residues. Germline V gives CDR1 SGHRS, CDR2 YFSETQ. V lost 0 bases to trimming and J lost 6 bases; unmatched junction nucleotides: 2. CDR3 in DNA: TGCGCCAGCAGCTTGGCCCAGGGGGATGGCTACACCTTC. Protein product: CASSLAQGDGYTF.